Below, 28 T cell receptor beta chains from the same sample are listed, as sequenced in a study of cytomegalovirus exposure and HLA in healthy donors. The PCR was carried out with 60 Vbeta primers and 13 Jbeta primers. TCRdb's copy holds only in-frame clones and misses some; the assay was immunoSEQ multiplex PCR. In the table there are about 120,000 clones, over 60% of which are singletons. Source material: PBMCs. Receptors were obtained from a woman in her 30s in good health and CMV-seronegative.

The chain is built from TRBV7-3 and TRBJ2-3; D remains unclear. V gave up 1 base and J gave up 4 bases, with 6 bases separating them. CDR1 and CDR2 (germline): SGHTA, FQGTGA. The CDR3 consists of 13 residues. The CDR3 spells CASSLNLADTQYF. As DNA, the CDR3 is TGTGCCAGCAGCTTAAACTTGGCAGATACGCAGTATTTT.

The rearrangement links TRBV4-1 to TRBJ2-3; D not resolved. The CDR3 consists of 12 residues. V lost 1 base to trimming and J lost 6 bases, with 5 bases between them. Germline loops: CDR1 MGHRA, CDR2 YSYEKL. DNA for the CDR3: TGCGCCAGCAGCCAAGTTTATGATACGCAGTATTTT. This encodes CASSQVYDTQYF.

This chain connects TRBV4-1 to TRBJ2-5; tentative D call: TRBD1 (5 bases). Trimming pared 6 bases from V and 6 bases from J, leaving 8 bases between. The CDR3 has 11 residues. Germline loops: CDR1 MGHRA, CDR2 YSYEKL. The chain's CDR3 is CASRGEKTQYF. The CDR3 nucleotides are TGCGCCAGCAGAGGGGAAAAGACCCAGTACTTC.

V gene TRBV11-2 combines with J gene TRBJ2-7; D not certain. In germline, CDR1 is SGHAT, CDR2 FQNNGV. CDR3 length equals 13 residues. With 6 bases removed from V and 0 bases from J, the gap between germline ends came to 9 bases. CDR3 residues: CASSLQSSYEQYF. For the CDR3, the DNA is TGTGCCAGCAGTCTACAGAGCTCCTACGAGCAGTACTTC.

This clone has a handful of counts. This chain links TRBV11-2 with TRBJ2-7; no definite D call. V was cut by 1 base and J by 4 bases, with 14 bases left in between. CDR1 and CDR2 from the germline V gene are SGHAT and FQNNGV. This CDR3 region has 15 residues. The CDR3 nucleotides read TGTGCCAGCAGCTTAGTCTGGGCTGTTCCATACGAGCAGTACTTC. Protein product: CASSLVWAVPYEQYF.

The chain carries TRBV7-8 and TRBJ2-1; a weak D match, TRBD2 (5 bases). Trimming cost V 5 bases and J 10 bases, with 12 bases left between them. Germline CDR1 reads SGHVS; CDR2 reads FQNEAQ. CDR3 length equals 12 residues. The CDR3 sequence: CASSLRAEEQFF. In DNA, the CDR3 is TGTGCCAGCAGCCTTAGAGCGGAAGAGCAGTTCTTC. Drawing the rest from reference TRBV7-8 and TRBJ2-1, the complete variable domain is GAGVSQSPRYKVAKRGQDVALRCDPISGHVSLFWYQQALGQGPEFLTYFQNEAQLDKSGLPSDRFFAERPEGSVSTLKIQRTQQEDSAVYLCASSLRAEEQFFGPGTRLTVL.

This chain joins TRBV9 and TRBJ2-1; 9 positions agree with TRBD2. From germline, CDR1 is SGDLS and CDR2 YYNGEE. The CDR3 spans 17 residues. The trim removed 0 bases at V and 3 bases at J, leaving 7 bases unmatched. The CDR3 sequence: CASSVGLASGDYNEQFF. CDR3 DNA: TGTGCCAGCAGCGTAGGATTGGCTAGCGGGGACTACAATGAGCAGTTCTTC.

The chain employs TRBV5-4 and TRBJ1-2; D is possibly TRBD1 (6 bases). CDR1 is SGHNT, CDR2 YYREEE, per germline (reference sequence). The ends were cut back, 4 bases at V and 3 bases at J, with 13 bases in the middle. The CDR3 runs 14 residues. CDR3 nucleotide sequence: TGTGCCAGCAGCCCCGCAGGGGAATACTATGGCTACACCTTC. Translating gives CASSPAGEYYGYTF.

This clone was found once. This chain connects TRBV7-6 to TRBJ1-4, with 8 positions matching TRBD1. This CDR3 has 16 residues. J gave up 7 bases and V 5 bases, and 12 bases lay outside the gene matches. Germline assignment: CDR1 SGHVS and CDR2 FNYEAQ. The CDR3 reads CASSPRLTGVGEKLFF. In DNA, the CDR3 is TGTGCCAGCAGCCCACGCTTGACAGGGGTAGGTGAAAAACTGTTTTTT. The whole variable domain, filled in from reference TRBV7-6 and TRBJ1-4, reads GAGVSQSPRYKVTKRGQDVALRCDPISGHVSLYWYRQALGQGPEFLTYFNYEAQQDKSGLPNDRFSAERPEGSISTLTIQRTEQRDSAMYRCASSPRLTGVGEKLFFGSGTQLSVL.

The J gene is TRBJ1-2, the V gene TRBV20-1; a weak D match, TRBD1 (5 bases). Between the trimmed V and J ends, which lost 7 bases and 8 bases, there was a span of 14 bases. Looked up from germline, CDR1 is DFQATT and CDR2 is SNEGSKA (reference sequence). The CDR3 is 11 residues long. The CDR3 DNA reads as TGCAGTGAGGGGAGGGCGGGCGGCTACACCTTC. It yields the protein CSEGRAGGYTF.

This chain joins TRBV4-1 and TRBJ2-7; TRBD2 matches at 7 bases. V was clipped by 1 base and J by 0 bases; unmatched bases: 3. The CDR3 runs 15 residues. The germline V gene has CDR1 MGHRA and CDR2 YSYEKL. CDR3 nucleotide sequence: TGCGCCAGCAGCCAAGTTGCGGGAGACTCCTACGAGCAGTACTTC. It is translated as CASSQVAGDSYEQYF.

This clone showed up just once. This chain connects TRBV9 to TRBJ2-7; TRBD2 might be the D (6 bases). Per the germline V gene, CDR1 is SGDLS and CDR2 is YYNGEE. V lost 2 bases and J 0 bases, leaving 9 bases between the germline ends. The CDR3 runs to 14 residues. CDR3 region: CASSVFGSSYEQYF. The CDR3 DNA reads TGTGCCAGCAGCGTTTTCGGGAGCTCCTACGAGCAGTACTTC.

This clone appeared once. This chain joins TRBV4-1 and TRBJ2-5, with 8 nucleotides matching TRBD2. This CDR3 is built from 15 residues. The V and J ends lost 6 bases and 8 bases, in that order; junction bases with no gene match: 14. CDR1 MGHRA and CDR2 YSYEKL come from the germline V gene. Here the CDR3 DNA reads TGCGCCAGCAGTCCCTTCCTACGGGGGGGCCGAACCCAGTACTTC. Its protein product is CASSPFLRGGRTQYF.

The chain employs TRBV28 and TRBJ1-2; perhaps TRBD1 as D (6 bases). The germline V gene encodes CDR1 MDHEN and CDR2 SYDVKM. The V and J ends lost 8 bases and 1 base respectively, with 8 bases between them. The CDR3 has 12 amino acids. CDR3 loop: CASEGHNYGYTF. The CDR3 DNA is TGTGCCAGCGAGGGACATAACTATGGCTACACCTTC.

This clone was picked up a small number of times. The rearrangement joins TRBV2 to TRBJ1-1, with 7 bases lining up with TRBD1. Germline CDR1 reads SNHLY; CDR2 reads FYNNEI. V shed 6 bases, J shed 5 bases, and the junction held 12 bases outside the gene matches. The CDR3 runs 15 residues. CDR3 nucleotides: TGTGCCAGCAGGAAACTGGACAGGTCAGGGACTGAAGCTTTCTTT. Translated: CASRKLDRSGTEAFF.

The chain has TRBV30 and TRBJ2-3; tentative D call: TRBD2 (6 bases). V lost 0 bases, J lost 6 bases, and 16 bases lay in between. Looked up from germline, CDR1 is GTSNPN and CDR2 is SVGIG (reference sequence). The CDR3 has 15 residues. The CDR3 region has the DNA TGTGCCTGGAGTGTAACGGGAGTTACTGGGGATACGCAGTATTTT. It is translated as CAWSVTGVTGDTQYF.

This chain connects TRBV28 to TRBJ2-4; TRBD2 matches at 7 bases. The V and J ends lost 7 bases and 0 bases, in that order; junction bases with no gene match: 9. The germline V gene has CDR1 MDHEN and CDR2 SYDVKM. This CDR3 spans 16 amino acids. The CDR3 nucleotides read TGTGCCAGCACCATCGGGGGGACTCAAGCCAAAAACATTCAGTACTTC. Encoded protein: CASTIGGTQAKNIQYF.

The chain has TRBV28 and TRBJ1-1; D is uncertain. V gave up 3 bases and J gave up 1 base, with 6 bases separating them. The germline CDR1 and CDR2 sequences are MDHEN and SYDVKM. This CDR3 has 13 residues. This CDR3 is CASSLRENTEAFF. The CDR3, as DNA: TGTGCCAGCAGTTTGAGGGAGAACACTGAAGCTTTCTTT.

The chain is built from TRBV11-2 and TRBJ2-3, with 13 positions matching TRBD2. The V segment lost 6 bases and the J segment 5 bases; nucleotides outside the gene matches: 8. The germline CDR1 and CDR2 sequences are SGHAT and FQNNGV. The CDR3 loop spans 16 amino acids. The CDR3 region is CASRGEGLAGRDTQYF. CDR3 in DNA: TGTGCCAGCAGGGGGGAGGGACTAGCGGGGCGAGATACGCAGTATTTT.

The chain joins TRBV5-6 to TRBJ2-1; 8 bases are shared with TRBD2. The germline V gene encodes CDR1 SGHDT and CDR2 YYEEEE. The CDR3 length is 13 residues. V was pared by 4 bases and J by 16 bases, with 13 bases of the junction left unmatched. Written as DNA, the CDR3 is TGTGCCAGCAGCCACGGGCCAGGTAGCGGGATATTCTTC. Protein sequence: CASSHGPGSGIFF.

The chain employs TRBV18 and TRBJ2-1, with D hard to call. The CDR3 totals 14 residues. Germline V gene sequence: CDR1 KGHSH, CDR2 LQKENI. V lost 1 base and J lost 4, with 8 bases in between. This CDR3 is CASSPLENYNEQFF. In nucleotides, the CDR3 is TGTGCCAGCTCACCACTGGAGAATTACAATGAGCAGTTCTTC.

This sequence joins TRBV5-4 and TRBJ2-7, with 10 positions matching TRBD2. The CDR3 is 14 residues long. The germline V gene encodes CDR1 SGHNT and CDR2 YYREEE (reference sequence). After removal of 1 base from V and 5 bases from J, the junction contained 3 bases not matched to a gene. CDR3 DNA sequence: TGTGCCAGCAGCTTGATGGGACTAGCGAACGAGCAGTACTTC. It translates to CASSLMGLANEQYF.

The chain joins TRBV5-4 to TRBJ1-1; perhaps TRBD1 as D (6 bases). V shed 3 bases and J shed 1 base, with 16 bases lying between them. Germline loops: CDR1 SGHNT, CDR2 YYREEE (reference sequence). The CDR3 sequence is 16 residues long. CDR3 amino acids: CASSSTGLGTNTEAFF. CDR3 DNA sequence: TGTGCCAGCAGCTCCACAGGGTTAGGTACGAACACTGAAGCTTTCTTT.

The chain combines TRBV13 with TRBJ2-2, with TRBD1 matching over 11 bases. Germline assignment: CDR1 PRHDT and CDR2 FYEKMQ (reference sequence). The CDR3 has 16 residues. V was pared by 7 bases and J by 4 bases, with 8 bases of the junction left unmatched. CDR3 coding DNA: TGTGCCAGCATCGGACAGGGGGCGCGGGGCACCGGGGAGCTGTTTTTT. Protein sequence: CASIGQGARGTGELFF.

The V and J genes are TRBV4-1 and TRBJ2-1, with 7 nucleotides matching TRBD1. V gave up 1 base and J gave up 3 bases; unmatched junction bases: 12. The germline V gene encodes CDR1 MGHRA and CDR2 YSYEKL. The CDR3 is made up of 18 amino acids. CDR3 in amino acids: CASSQAAIDRVGYNEQFF. In DNA, the CDR3 is TGCGCCAGCAGCCAAGCTGCAATTGACAGGGTGGGCTACAATGAGCAGTTCTTC.

J is TRBJ1-1 and V is TRBV4-3; TRBD1 matches 7 bases. The V segment lost 3 bases and the J segment 1 base; nucleotides outside the gene matches: 5. Germline V gene data show CDR1 as LGHNA and CDR2 as YSLEER. The CDR3 runs to 15 residues. CDR3 nucleotides: TGCGCCAGCAGCCAGACAGGGACCTCGAACACTGAAGCTTTCTTT. This sequence encodes CASSQTGTSNTEAFF.

DNA of the CDR3: TGCGCCAGCAGCATCGGGGGATCCACTGAAGCTTTCTTT. Translation: CASSIGGSTEAFF. This sequence joins TRBV5-1 and TRBJ1-1, with a tentative D call TRBD1 (5 bases). The CDR3 runs 13 residues. Trimming left V 4 bases short and J 4 bases short, with 11 bases between. CDR1 is SGHRS, CDR2 YFSETQ, per germline.

The chain is built from TRBV6-6 and TRBJ1-1; D gene ambiguous. This CDR3 is 15 amino acids long. Germline CDR1 MNHNY, CDR2 SVGAGI (reference sequence). V was pared by 2 bases and J by 0 bases, with 10 bases between. The CDR3 DNA follows: TGTGCCAGCAGTTACGAGGGATCCATGAACACTGAAGCTTTCTTT. This translates into CASSYEGSMNTEAFF.